One and the same sample provided the 13 T cell receptor beta chains below, sequenced in a study of regulatory T cells in long-lasting Graves disease. This sample's time point: persistent/refractory GD, antithyroid drugs over 5 years with positive TRAb. PBMC-extracted RNA yielded the TCR library. Assembly of TCR beta libraries relied on iRepertoire HTBI primers together with Arm-PCR of CDR3 regions. TCRdb itself ran the multiplex PCR reads through MiXCR, one entry per CDR3 protein. The table records roughly 430,000 distinct CDR3 sequences, about 21% of them present only once. Sequences were derived from peripheral blood mononuclear cells (PBMCs), sampled when the disease was refractory, from a patient treated with antithyroid drugs. These receptors all come from a female donor with Graves disease.

This clonotype was seen at least ten times. V and J are TRBV15 and TRBJ1-2; D may be TRBD1 (6 bases). The CDR3 is 14 amino acids. The V end lost 3 bases, the J end lost 6 bases, and 14 bases lay between the germline ends. CDR1 is LNHNV and CDR2 is YYDKDF in the germline V gene (reference sequence). CDR3 coding DNA: TGTGCCACCAGCAGGGAACAGGGTTTACATGGCTACACCTTC. Its translation: CATSREQGLHGYTF.

This clonotype has ten or more counts. V usage is TRBV5-1 and J usage is TRBJ2-6; 8 nucleotides align to TRBD2. Trimming at V came to 5 bases and at J to 4 bases, leaving 17 bases not matched to a gene. The CDR3 is made up of 19 amino acids. The germline V gene has CDR1 SGHRS and CDR2 YFSETQ. The CDR3 loop is CASSSTLAGPPTGANVLTF. In DNA form, the CDR3 reads TGCGCCAGCAGTTCTACCTTAGCGGGACCCCCGACCGGGGCCAACGTCCTGACTTTC. The variable domain in full, with the rest retrieved from reference TRBV5-1 and TRBJ2-6, is KAGVTQTPRYLIKTRGQQVTLSCSPISGHRSVSWYQQTPGQGLQFLFEYFSETQRNKGNFPGRFSGRQFSNSRSEMNVSTLELGDSALYLCASSSTLAGPPTGANVLTFGAGSRLTVL.

The rearrangement uses TRBV18 and TRBJ1-1, with D possibly TRBD1 on 5 matching bases. Per germline, CDR1 KGHSH and CDR2 LQKENI. Trimming shortened V by 4 bases and J by 1 base, and 10 bases separated the two germline ends. This CDR3 is 14 amino acids long. CDR3 protein: CASSQQQENTEAFF. CDR3 nucleotide sequence: TGTGCCAGCTCACAACAACAGGAGAACACTGAAGCTTTCTTT.

This clonotype has at least ten counts. V and J are TRBV2 and TRBJ1-3; D gene unclear. V was pared by 8 bases and J by 4 bases, with 12 bases between. This CDR3 spans 13 amino acids. The germline gives CDR1 SNHLY, CDR2 FYNNEI. CDR3 protein: CASSEERGNTIYF. In DNA form, the CDR3 reads TGTGCCAGCTCAGAGGAAAGAGGAAACACCATATATTTT.

A note on this clonotype: This could be a read error, since a much larger clone is one nucleotide away. V gene TRBV5-5 combines with J gene TRBJ1-1; D possibly corresponds to TRBD1 (6 bases). The CDR3 extends over 13 amino acids. The germline V gene has CDR1 SGHKS and CDR2 YYEKEE (reference sequence). The CDR3 loop reads CASSYREMAESFF. The CDR3 nucleotides are TGTGCCAGCAGCTACAGGGAGATGGCTGAATCTTTCTTT.

This clonotype was recorded at least ten times. CDR3: CASSEDVYEQYF. The CDR3 bases are TGTGCCAGCAGTGAGGACGTCTACGAGCAGTACTTC. This rearrangement joins TRBV2 to TRBJ2-7; D gene ambiguous. V was shortened by 3 bases and J by 3 bases, with 6 bases between the two germline ends. Germline V CDR1 and CDR2: SNHLY, FYNNEI. This CDR3 comprises 12 residues.

The table lists this clonotype with many counts. This sequence joins TRBV3-1 and TRBJ2-7; the match to TRBD1 covers 10 bases. The CDR3 sequence is 15 residues long. Germline values: CDR1 LGHDT, CDR2 YNNKEL (reference sequence). The V gene end was trimmed by 1 base and the J gene end by 4 bases; junction bases not matched to a gene: 4. CDR3 loop: CASSQVPGQGYEQYF. CDR3 nucleotides: TGTGCCAGCAGCCAAGTCCCGGGACAGGGGTACGAGCAGTACTTC.

The V gene is TRBV4-2, the J gene TRBJ1-2; 7 bases map to TRBD1. Per germline, CDR1 LGHNA and CDR2 YNFKEQ. The V and J ends lost 0 bases and 4 bases, in that order; junction bases with no gene match: 2. This CDR3 contains 14 residues. The CDR3 here is CASSQDGTVYGYTF. In nucleotides, the CDR3 is TGTGCCAGCAGCCAAGATGGGACAGTCTATGGCTACACCTTC.

This clonotype was seen repeatedly, ten times or more. The CDR3 DNA follows: TGTGCCAGCAGTTACTCGATAAAACGGTTCGGCAATCAGCCCCAGCATTTT. Translation gives CASSYSIKRFGNQPQHF. V and J are TRBV6-7 and TRBJ1-5; D call uncertain. TRBV6-7 falls under the ORF class, with uncertain function. Trimming cost V 0 bases and J 2 bases, with 14 bases left between them. The CDR3 has 17 residues.

This clonotype was recorded a few times. V and J are TRBV12-3 or TRBV12-4 and TRBJ2-2, with 8 bases lining up with TRBD1. The CDR3 runs to 15 residues. The V gene end was trimmed by 6 bases and the J gene end by 1 base; junction bases not matched to a gene: 4. CDR3 bases: TGTGCCAGCAGATACGACAGGGGGAACACCGGGGAGCTGTTTTTT. It is translated as CASRYDRGNTGELFF.

This clonotype has ten or more counts. The chain has TRBV6-1 and TRBJ2-7; 7 bases line up with TRBD1. The CDR3 is made up of 15 amino acids. V lost 4 bases and J lost 3; bases outside the gene matches: 9. Germline CDR1 MNHNS, CDR2 SASEGT. Here the CDR3 reads CASSGDSRVLYEQYF. The CDR3 DNA sequence: TGTGCCAGCAGTGGGGACAGTAGAGTGCTCTACGAGCAGTACTTC.

The gene calls are TRBV7-9 and TRBJ1-3, with D unclear. Germline loops: CDR1 SEHNR, CDR2 FQNEAQ (reference sequence). The CDR3 contains 14 residues. V was shortened by 5 bases and J by 0 bases, with 8 bases between the two germline ends. This chain's CDR3 is CASSLDLSGNTIYF. As DNA, the CDR3 is TGTGCCAGCAGCCTAGACCTCTCTGGAAACACCATATATTTT.

The chain links TRBV28 to TRBJ1-3; 8 bases agree with TRBD1. The trim removed 5 bases at V and 3 bases at J, leaving 6 bases unmatched. The CDR3 runs 15 residues. The V gene's germline CDR1 is MDHEN and CDR2 SYDVKM. The CDR3 here is CASSPQGVGGNTIYF. The CDR3 DNA is TGTGCCAGCAGTCCACAGGGGGTGGGTGGAAACACCATATATTTT. The full variable domain, rest sourced from reference TRBV28 and TRBJ1-3, is DVKVTQSSRYLVKRTGEKVFLECVQDMDHENMFWYRQDPGLGLRLIYFSYDVKMKEKGDIPEGYSVSREKKERFSLILESASTNQTSMYLCASSPQGVGGNTIYFGEGSWLTVV.